These 3 T cell receptor beta chains were sequenced from one sample in a study of blood T cell repertoires in COVID-19 (dated by TCRdb to about 2020). Library prep was done by the immunoSEQ multiplex PCR assay. Held by TCRdb, this immuneACCESS table contains in-frame sequences only and omits some clones. Under half of the omission traces to an unresolved V gene where checked; the cause of the rest is unknown. The sample has 250,000 or so clones on record, 70% to 90% of them singletons. In total, the top ten clones hold roughly 10% of the sample. The specimen sequenced was PBMCs or T cells enriched from blood (not recorded which). These receptor sequences come from a man aged 25 to 40 who had recovered from COVID-19.

The V gene is TRBV5-1, the J gene TRBJ1-5; 8 bases line up with TRBD1. Per germline, CDR1 SGHRS and CDR2 YFSETQ. Trimming removed 5 bases from V and 6 bases from J; junction bases left unmatched: 7. The CDR3 runs 14 residues. This CDR3 is CASSPGGFGQPQHF. The CDR3 region has the DNA TGCGCCAGCAGTCCAGGGGGCTTTGGTCAGCCCCAGCATTTT. Based on the CDR3 plus reference TRBV5-1 and TRBJ1-5, the full variable domain is KAGVTQTPRYLIKTRGQQVTLSCSPISGHRSVSWYQQTPGQGLQFLFEYFSETQRNKGNFPGRFSGRQFSNSRSEMNVSTLELGDSALYLCASSPGGFGQPQHFGDGTRLSIL.

The gene calls are TRBV21-1 and TRBJ1-2; no DNA check was done on the table's D call, TRBD1. TRBV21-1 is termed a pseudogene. This CDR3 has 18 residues. CDR3 sequence: CASSRPGTGFCRLYGYTF. Here the CDR3 DNA reads TGTGCCAGCAGCAGACCCGGGACAGGGTTTTGTAGGTTGTATGGCTACACCTTC.

This clone was observed a few times. The chain is built from TRBV12-3 or TRBV12-4 and TRBJ1-4; D unclear. Trimming took off 6 bases at V and 4 bases at J, with 3 bases between the two ends. The CDR3 contains 11 residues. CDR3 amino acids: CASSLNEKLFF. The CDR3 DNA reads TGTGCCAGCAGCCTTAATGAAAAACTGTTTTTT.